These 10 T cell receptor beta chains share one sample of origin, sequenced in a study of T-cell memory formation after mild COVID-19 (dated by TCRdb to the early 2020s). The library was generated by 5' RACE. Sequencing was carried out with an Illumina NovaSeq 6000. TCRdb reworked the public reads: Q25 trimming with fastp, MiXCR clone assembly, productive beta chains retained. Records with the same CDR3 protein are collapsed into one entry carrying the most frequent genes and DNA. Counted in this sample were 250,000 to 350,000 distinct CDR3 sequences; less than 20% of them appeared once. Of the sample, 20% to 25% is held by the ten largest clones. The sample consisted of PBMCs or a T cell subset sorted from them (not recorded which). The receptors here all came from a man between 18 and 29 years old who had mild COVID-19 (a few samples of this study predate the infection). The sample titles of this study are shuffled in the database, so cell type and time point are left out; the donor was told from shared clones.

J is TRBJ1-2 and V is TRBV20-1, with a possible D match to TRBD1 (6 bases). Germline values: CDR1 DFQATT, CDR2 SNEGSKA (reference sequence). The CDR3 contains 15 residues. Trimming pared 2 bases from V and 0 bases from J, leaving 13 bases between. The CDR3 DNA sequence: TGCAGTGCTAGATTGGCAGGGGCATCTAACTATGGCTACACCTTC. It is translated as CSARLAGASNYGYTF.

This chain links TRBV12-3 or TRBV12-4 with TRBJ2-1, with unresolved D. V was trimmed by 6 bases and J by 0 bases, leaving 12 bases between them. The length of the CDR3 is 15 residues. CDR3 coding DNA: TGTGCCAGCAGGGGCAGGCCGAGCTCCTACAATGAGCAGTTCTTC. Its translation: CASRGRPSSYNEQFF.

This clonotype was observed a handful of times. The DNA of the CDR3 is TGTGCCAGCACCCACTTGGGGCTACCAGAGACCCAGTACTTC. Translation: CASTHLGLPETQYF. This chain uses TRBV12-3 or TRBV12-4 with TRBJ2-5, with D tentatively TRBD1 (5 bases). V shed 7 bases and J shed 4 bases, with 16 bases lying between them. The CDR3 runs to 14 residues.

V gene TRBV7-9 combines with J gene TRBJ2-2, with 9 bases matching TRBD2. V shed 7 bases, J shed 1 base, and the junction held 4 bases outside the gene matches. Looked up from germline, CDR1 is SEHNR and CDR2 is FQNEAQ (reference sequence). The CDR3 length is 15 residues. The CDR3 sequence: CASTPAGGNTGELFF. For the CDR3, the DNA is TGTGCCAGCACTCCAGCGGGGGGGAACACCGGGGAGCTGTTTTTT.

This clonotype was found a few times. J is TRBJ1-2 and V is TRBV5-1; possible D gene TRBD1, 6 bases. V shed 4 bases and J shed 8 bases, with 18 bases lying between them. This CDR3 contains 14 residues. Germline V CDR1 and CDR2: SGHRS, YFSETQ. The CDR3 DNA reads as TGCGCCAGCAGCACCGGACAGAACCTACTGGGCTACACCTTC. It is translated as CASSTGQNLLGYTF.

The V call is TRBV7-2, the J call TRBJ2-2; perhaps TRBD1 as D (5 bases). The CDR3 has 16 residues. CDR1 and CDR2 from the germline V gene are SGHTA and FQGNSA. V gave up 8 bases and J gave up 6 bases, with 22 bases separating them. The CDR3 DNA reads as TGTGCCAGCGGTAGGACCCTAGGGGTATCGCCCGGGGAGCTGTTTTTT. Amino acids: CASGRTLGVSPGELFF.

The chain carries TRBV4-1 and TRBJ1-6; 7 bases map to TRBD1. The CDR3 has 14 amino acids. Germline V CDR1 and CDR2: MGHRA, YSYEKL. V dropped 4 bases and J dropped 7; count of bases not matched to a gene: 4. Written as DNA, the CDR3 is TGCGCCAGCAGCCGAGCAGGGGGGAATTCACCCCTCCACTTT. It yields the protein CASSRAGGNSPLHF.

In DNA, the CDR3 is TGCAGCGTTTTTGAGGGCGAGAGCTCCTACAATGAGCAGTTCTTC. Protein product: CSVFEGESSYNEQFF. The rearrangement uses TRBV29-1 and TRBJ2-1; perhaps TRBD2 as D (5 bases). The CDR3 runs 15 residues. CDR1 is SQVTM and CDR2 is ANQGSEA in the germline V gene. Trimming pared 5 bases from V and 0 bases from J, leaving 14 bases between.

The chain uses TRBV5-1 and TRBJ2-1; D is uncertain. Deletions cut 1 base from V and 10 bases from J, with 9 bases between. Germline V gives CDR1 SGHRS, CDR2 YFSETQ. This CDR3 has 12 amino acids. This CDR3 is CASSLQAREQFF. In DNA form, the CDR3 reads TGCGCCAGCAGCTTGCAGGCTCGGGAGCAGTTCTTC.

The CDR3 region is CATSRDRGTNYGYTF. In DNA form, the CDR3 reads TGTGCCACCAGCAGGGACAGGGGGACTAACTATGGCTACACCTTC. This chain links TRBV15 with TRBJ1-2; 10 bases are a match to TRBD1. Germline V gene lookup returns CDR1 LNHNV and CDR2 YYDKDF (reference sequence). There are 15 residues in the CDR3. Trimming cost V 3 bases and J 0 bases; bases outside gene matches: 1. The full variable domain, completed using reference TRBV15 and TRBJ1-2, is DAMVIQNPRYQVTQFGKPVTLSCSQTLNHNVMYWYQQKSSQAPKLLFHYYDKDFNNEADTPDNFQSRRPNTSFCFLDIRSPGLGDTAMYLCATSRDRGTNYGYTFGSGTRLTVV.